This T cell receptor beta chain appears in the sequencing data of a study of a mutant IDH1 vaccine in newly diagnosed glioma. Whole-study findings and limits: The study observed vaccine-induced immune responses in 93.3% of patients.

Repertoires were generated with immunoSEQ multiplex PCR, while TCRdb's copy carries only in-frame clones and drops some. Found here are about 50,000 clones, roughly 92% of them singletons; the top ten hold less than 2.5%. The table lists this clone with a count of one. Its target is unknown. The time point was: week 35, safety follow-up. Vaccine doses each comprised 300 ug of mutant IDH1 20-mer peptide, with topical imiquimod. The CDR3 has 12 amino acids. Germline V gene data show CDR1 as SGDLS and CDR2 as YYNGEE. Trimming cost V 4 bases and J 10 bases; bases outside gene matches: 4. This sequence was found in a man over 45 with glioma. The source material was PBMCs, sampled from a glioma patient whose treatment included an IDH1 peptide vaccine. The chain combines TRBV9 with TRBJ1-3; 8 nucleotides agree with TRBD1. CDR3 in amino acids: CASSPRQGTIYF. The CDR3 coding sequence is TGTGCCAGCAGCCCCAGACAGGGGACCATATATTTT. Looking up the rest from reference TRBV9 and TRBJ1-3 gives the full variable domain: DSGVTQTPKHLITATGQRVTLRCSPRSGDLSVYWYQQSLDQGLQFLIQYYNGEERAKGNILERFSAQQFPDLHSELNLSSLELGDSALYFCASSPRQGTIYFGEGSWLTVV.